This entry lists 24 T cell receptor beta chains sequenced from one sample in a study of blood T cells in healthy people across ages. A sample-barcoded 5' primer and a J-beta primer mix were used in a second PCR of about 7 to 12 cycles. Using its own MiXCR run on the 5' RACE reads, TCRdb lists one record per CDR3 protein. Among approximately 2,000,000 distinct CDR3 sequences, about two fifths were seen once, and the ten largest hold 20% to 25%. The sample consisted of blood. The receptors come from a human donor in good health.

The CDR3 protein is CASRRGLAGSYNEQFF. In DNA, the CDR3 is TGTGCCAGTAGACGAGGATTGGCAGGGTCCTACAATGAGCAGTTCTTC. The chain joins TRBV19 to TRBJ2-1; possible D gene TRBD1, 5 bases. The V and J ends lost 6 bases and 1 base respectively, with 16 bases between them. CDR1 and CDR2 from the germline V gene are LNHDA and SQIVND (reference sequence). The CDR3 sequence is 16 residues long.

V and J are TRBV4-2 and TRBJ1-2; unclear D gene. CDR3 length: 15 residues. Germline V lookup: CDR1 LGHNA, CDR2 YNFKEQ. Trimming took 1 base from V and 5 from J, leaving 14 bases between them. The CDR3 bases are TGTGCCAGCAGCCAAGGAAGGGCCGCGGGTTATGGCTACACCTTC. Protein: CASSQGRAAGYGYTF.

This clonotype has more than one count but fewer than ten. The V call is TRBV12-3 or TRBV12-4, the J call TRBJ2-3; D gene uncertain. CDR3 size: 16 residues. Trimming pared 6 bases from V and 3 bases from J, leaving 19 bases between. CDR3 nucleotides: TGTGCCAGCAGCCAAGGGTTGGGCGGCCGTACAGATACGCAGTATTTT. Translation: CASSQGLGGRTDTQYF.

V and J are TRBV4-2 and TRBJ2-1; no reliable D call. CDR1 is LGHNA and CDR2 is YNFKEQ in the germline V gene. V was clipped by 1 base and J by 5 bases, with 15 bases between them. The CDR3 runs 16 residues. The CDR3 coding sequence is TGTGCCAGCAGCCAAGTCCTGACAACCCCCCACAATGAGCAGTTCTTC. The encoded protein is CASSQVLTTPHNEQFF.

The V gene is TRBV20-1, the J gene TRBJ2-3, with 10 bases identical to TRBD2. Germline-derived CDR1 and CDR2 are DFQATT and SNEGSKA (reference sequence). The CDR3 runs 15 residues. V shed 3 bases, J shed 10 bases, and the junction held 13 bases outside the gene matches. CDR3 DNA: TGCAGTGCTAGCTATACTAGCGGGGCCCCCCAGGCGCAGTATTTT. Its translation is CSASYTSGAPQAQYF.

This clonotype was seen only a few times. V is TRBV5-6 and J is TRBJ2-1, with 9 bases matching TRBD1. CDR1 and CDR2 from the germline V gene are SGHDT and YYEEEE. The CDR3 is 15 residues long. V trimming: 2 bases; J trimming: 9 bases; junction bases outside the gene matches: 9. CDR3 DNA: TGTGCCAGCAGCTTTAAACAGGGGGCCGGGGGTGAGCAGTTCTTC. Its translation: CASSFKQGAGGEQFF. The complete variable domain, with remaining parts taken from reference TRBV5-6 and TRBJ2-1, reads DAGVTQSPTHLIKTRGQQVTLRCSPKSGHDTVSWYQQALGQGPQFIFQYYEEEERQRGNFPDRFSGHQFPNYSSELNVNALLLGDSALYLCASSFKQGAGGEQFFGPGTRLTVL.

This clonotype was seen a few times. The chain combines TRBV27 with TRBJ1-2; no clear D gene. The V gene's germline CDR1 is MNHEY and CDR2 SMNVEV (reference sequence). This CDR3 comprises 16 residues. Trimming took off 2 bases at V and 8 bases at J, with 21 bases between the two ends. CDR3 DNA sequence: TGTGCCAGCAGTTTAATGGCAGCCATTACCTTCTCGGGCTACACCTTC. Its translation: CASSLMAAITFSGYTF.

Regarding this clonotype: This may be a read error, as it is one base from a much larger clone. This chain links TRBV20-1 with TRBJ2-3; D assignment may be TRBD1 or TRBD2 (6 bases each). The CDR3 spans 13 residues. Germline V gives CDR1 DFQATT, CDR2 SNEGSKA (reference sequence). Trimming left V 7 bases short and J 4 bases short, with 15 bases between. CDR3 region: CSVRNREADTQYF. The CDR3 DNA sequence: TGCAGTGTCCGGAACAGGGAGGCAGATACGCAGTATTTT.

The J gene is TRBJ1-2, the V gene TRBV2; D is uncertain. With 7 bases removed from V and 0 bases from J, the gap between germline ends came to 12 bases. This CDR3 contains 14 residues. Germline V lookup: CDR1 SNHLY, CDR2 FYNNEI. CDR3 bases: TGTGCCAGCAACCTTCGTACTTCTAACTATGGCTACACCTTC. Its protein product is CASNLRTSNYGYTF.

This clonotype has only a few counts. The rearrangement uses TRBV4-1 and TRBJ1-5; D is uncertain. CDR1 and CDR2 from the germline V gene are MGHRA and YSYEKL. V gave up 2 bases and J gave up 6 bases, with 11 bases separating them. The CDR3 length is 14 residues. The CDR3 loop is CASSQLGGFQPQHF. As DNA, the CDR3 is TGCGCCAGCAGCCAACTTGGCGGGTTTCAGCCCCAGCATTTT.

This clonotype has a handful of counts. This CDR3 is CASSRMDEKLFF. The DNA for the CDR3 is TGCGCCAGCAGCCGAATGGATGAAAAACTGTTTTTT. This sequence joins TRBV4-1 and TRBJ1-4; D not certain. V was shortened by 4 bases and J by 6 bases, with 6 bases between the two germline ends. Looked up from germline, CDR1 is MGHRA and CDR2 is YSYEKL. This CDR3 region has 12 residues.

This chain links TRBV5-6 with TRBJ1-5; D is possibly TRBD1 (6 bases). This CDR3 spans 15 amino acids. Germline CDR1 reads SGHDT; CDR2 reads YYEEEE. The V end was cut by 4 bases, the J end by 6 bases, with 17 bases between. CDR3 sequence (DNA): TGTGCCAGCAGCCTTGGGGAAACAGGGTCTCAGCCCCAGCATTTT. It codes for CASSLGETGSQPQHF.

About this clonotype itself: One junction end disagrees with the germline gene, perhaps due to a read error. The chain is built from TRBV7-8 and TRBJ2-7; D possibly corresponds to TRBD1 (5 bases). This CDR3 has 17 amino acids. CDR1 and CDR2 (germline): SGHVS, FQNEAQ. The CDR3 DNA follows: TGTGCCGGCAGCTTAGGGGCCGGACGGATAAGCTCCTACGAGCAGTACTTC. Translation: CAGSLGAGRISSYEQYF.

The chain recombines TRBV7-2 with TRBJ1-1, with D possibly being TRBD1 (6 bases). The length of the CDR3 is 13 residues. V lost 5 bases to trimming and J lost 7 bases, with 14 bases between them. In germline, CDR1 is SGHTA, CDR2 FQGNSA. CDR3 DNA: TGTGCCAGCAGCCGGGACATGGACTTTGAAGCTTTCTTT. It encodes CASSRDMDFEAFF.

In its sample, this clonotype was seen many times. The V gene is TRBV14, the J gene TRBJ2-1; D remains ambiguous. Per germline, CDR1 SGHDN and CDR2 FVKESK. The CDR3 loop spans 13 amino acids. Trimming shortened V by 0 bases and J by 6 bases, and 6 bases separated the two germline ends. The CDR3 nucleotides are TGTGCCAGCAGCCAAGATCTCGGCAATGAGCAGTTCTTC. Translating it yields CASSQDLGNEQFF.

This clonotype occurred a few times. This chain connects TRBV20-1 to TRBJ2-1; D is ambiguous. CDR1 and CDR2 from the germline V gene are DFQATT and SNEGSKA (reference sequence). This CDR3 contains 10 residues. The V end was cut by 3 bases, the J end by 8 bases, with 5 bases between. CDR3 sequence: CSASPYEQFF. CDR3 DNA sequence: TGCAGTGCTAGTCCATATGAGCAGTTCTTC.

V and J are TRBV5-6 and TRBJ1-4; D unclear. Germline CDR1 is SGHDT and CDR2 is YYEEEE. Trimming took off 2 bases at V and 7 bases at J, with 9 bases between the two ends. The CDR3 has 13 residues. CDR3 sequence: CASSFGRGEKLFF. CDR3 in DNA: TGTGCCAGCAGCTTTGGGCGAGGTGAAAAACTGTTTTTT.

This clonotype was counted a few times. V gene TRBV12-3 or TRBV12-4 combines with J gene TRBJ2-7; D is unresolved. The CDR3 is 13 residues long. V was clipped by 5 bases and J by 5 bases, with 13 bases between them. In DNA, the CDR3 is TGTGCCAGCAGTCACCCCTTGGGGAACGAGCAGTACTTC. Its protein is CASSHPLGNEQYF.

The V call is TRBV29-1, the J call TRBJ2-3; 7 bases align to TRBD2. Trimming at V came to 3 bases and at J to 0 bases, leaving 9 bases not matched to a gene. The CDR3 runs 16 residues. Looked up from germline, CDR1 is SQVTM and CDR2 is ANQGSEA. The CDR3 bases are TGCAGCGTTGATTCTAGCGGATCCTCTAGCACAGATACGCAGTATTTT. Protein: CSVDSSGSSSTDTQYF.

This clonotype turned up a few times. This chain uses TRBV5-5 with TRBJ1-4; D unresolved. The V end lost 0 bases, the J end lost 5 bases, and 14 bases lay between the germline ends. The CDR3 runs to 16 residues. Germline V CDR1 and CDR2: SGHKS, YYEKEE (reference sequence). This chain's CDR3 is CASSLVVTAKNEKLFF. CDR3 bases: TGTGCCAGCAGCTTGGTAGTGACGGCGAAAAATGAAAAACTGTTTTTT. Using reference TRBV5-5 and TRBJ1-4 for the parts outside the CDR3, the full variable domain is DAGVTQSPTHLIKTRGQQVTLRCSPISGHKSVSWYQQVLGQGPQFIFQYYEKEERGRGNFPDRFSARQFPNYSSELNVNALLLGDSALYLCASSLVVTAKNEKLFFGSGTQLSVL.

Here the CDR3 DNA reads TGCAGCGCTTATGGATGGGACAGTTTTAACTATGGCTACACCTTC. This codes for CSAYGWDSFNYGYTF. The gene calls are TRBV29-1 and TRBJ1-2; 7 bases align to TRBD1. This CDR3 is 15 amino acids long. The germline V gene has CDR1 SQVTM and CDR2 ANQGSEA. Trimming took 7 bases from V and 1 from J; bases not matched to a gene: 12.

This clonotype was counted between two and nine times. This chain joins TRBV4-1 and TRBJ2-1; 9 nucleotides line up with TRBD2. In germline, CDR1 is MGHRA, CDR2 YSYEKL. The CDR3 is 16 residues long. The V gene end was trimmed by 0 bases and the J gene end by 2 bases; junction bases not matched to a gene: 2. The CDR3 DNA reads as TGCGCCAGCAGCCAAGACTCTAGCGGGGCCTACAATGAGCAGTTCTTC. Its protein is CASSQDSSGAYNEQFF.

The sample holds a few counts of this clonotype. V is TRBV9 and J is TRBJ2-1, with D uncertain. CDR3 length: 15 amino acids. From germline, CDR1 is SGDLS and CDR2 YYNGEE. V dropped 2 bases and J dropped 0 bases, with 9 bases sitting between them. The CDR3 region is CASSVQERSYNEQFF. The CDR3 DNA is TGTGCCAGCAGCGTGCAGGAACGCTCCTACAATGAGCAGTTCTTC.

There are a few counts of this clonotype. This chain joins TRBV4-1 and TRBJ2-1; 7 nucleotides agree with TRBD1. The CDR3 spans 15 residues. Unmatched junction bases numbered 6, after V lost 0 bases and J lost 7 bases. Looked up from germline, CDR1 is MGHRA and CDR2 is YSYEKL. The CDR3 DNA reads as TGCGCCAGCAGCCAAGATTACCCAGGGGGAAATGAGCAGTTCTTC. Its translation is CASSQDYPGGNEQFF.